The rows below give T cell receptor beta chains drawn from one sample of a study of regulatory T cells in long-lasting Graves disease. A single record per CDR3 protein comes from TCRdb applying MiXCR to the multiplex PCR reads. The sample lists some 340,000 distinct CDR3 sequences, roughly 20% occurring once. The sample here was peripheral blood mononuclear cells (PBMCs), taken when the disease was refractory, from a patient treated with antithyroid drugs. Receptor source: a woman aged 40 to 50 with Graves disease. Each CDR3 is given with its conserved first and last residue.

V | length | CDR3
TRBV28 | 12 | CASSFWTGELFF
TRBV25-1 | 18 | CASSDSDGYLSGANVLTF
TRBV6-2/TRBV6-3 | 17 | CASTLYPQGTNNQPQHF
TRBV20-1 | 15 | CSARQIAPNTGELFF
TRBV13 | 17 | CASSHITQGQGITEAFF
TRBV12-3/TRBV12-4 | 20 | CASSFGTGVTFRSYNSPLHF
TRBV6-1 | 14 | CASSEGVNTGELFF
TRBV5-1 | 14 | CASARSDRRTEAFF
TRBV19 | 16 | CASSIARAYAYQPQHF
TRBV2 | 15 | CASRLTGGLNTEAFF
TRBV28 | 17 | CASSFGRDIGRADTQYF
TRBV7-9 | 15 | CASSPRPRGVTEAFF
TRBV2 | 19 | CASSQDPRVRASTNEKLFF
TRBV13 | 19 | CASSLVSASGRSGQETQYF
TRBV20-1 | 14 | CSAVLRRDQATQYF
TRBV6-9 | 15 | CASSYYPWGNYGYTF
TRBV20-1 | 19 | CSARPPLPGGKSGNTEAFF
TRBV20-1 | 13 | CSASPRADQPQHF
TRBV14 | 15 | CASSPWDRRTGELFF
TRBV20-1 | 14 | CSARPPQNTGELFF
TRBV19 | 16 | CASSIGTSGLTYEQYF
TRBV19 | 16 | CASSTFMTSRWETQYF
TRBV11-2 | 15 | CASSPRQGLRYEQYF
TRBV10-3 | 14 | CAISERGFSTEAFF
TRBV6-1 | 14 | CASSGGTANSPLHF
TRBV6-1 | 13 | CASSTTSSYEQYF
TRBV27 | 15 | CASNGGGGTTGELFF
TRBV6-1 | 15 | CASSVNRISGNTIYF
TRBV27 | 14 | CASSPIGTPYEQYF
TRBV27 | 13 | CASSRASHLEAFF
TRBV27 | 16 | CASSYLQGASNSPLHF